This T cell receptor beta chain was sequenced for a study of Graves' ophthalmopathy and Graves' hyperthyroidism. Study information: There was a collection of peripheral blood at initial diagnosis, before any treatment.

V lost 6 bases, J lost 5 bases, and 11 bases lay in between. The length of the CDR3 is 11 residues. Germline values: CDR1 DFQATT, CDR2 SNEGSKA (reference sequence). Certain patients, namely those with other autoimmune diseases, uncontrolled infections, pregnancy or lactation, were excluded. This clonotype was counted ten times or more. The antigen remains undetermined. Points from the study as a whole: Discrimination between ophthalmopathy and stable hyperthyroidism by a 13-signature model showed roughly 88% sensitivity and roughly 81% specificity. The majority of expanded thyroid clonotypes above 0.001 frequency also occurred in blood.

Researchers took RNA transcripts and amplified TCR beta CDR3 regions from them. An initial RT-PCR round employing HTBI primers preceded a second-round multiplex PCR. Each CDR3 protein gets one entry after TCRdb re-called the multiplex PCR reads with MiXCR. The table includes roughly 500,000 distinct CDR3 sequences, around 14% detected once. The sequenced material came from blood. V gene TRBV20-1 combines with J gene TRBJ2-7; D possibly corresponds to TRBD1 (7 bases). This receptor was identified in a woman aged 25 to 39 with Graves' ophthalmopathy. The CDR3 DNA is TGCAGTGCCACCAGGGGGGACGAGCAGTACTTC. Its protein product is CSATRGDEQYF.